The present T cell receptor beta chain was sequenced within a study of PD-1 blockade in classical Hodgkin lymphoma. Broader study findings: Relapsed/refractory patients reportedly had lower baseline diversity than newly diagnosed patients.

Indicated time point: cycle 4 day 1 (C4D1), after 6 weeks of nivolumab. Brentuximab vedotin exposure varied among the patients, all of whom had relapsed after autologous stem cell transplantation. Measured with immunoSEQ multiplex PCR; TCRdb has only the in-frame clones, and not every one. The sample lists roughly 8,500 clones; around 90% were seen once. In this sample, this clone is large. Its antigen is as yet unknown. The CDR3 consists of 11 residues. CDR1 MGHDK and CDR2 SYGVNS come from the germline V gene. V dropped 7 bases and J dropped 8 bases, with 9 bases sitting between them. This sequence was found in a human donor with classical Hodgkin lymphoma. Sequences were derived from peripheral blood mononuclear cells (PBMCs), sampled before the fourth cycle of nivolumab. The chain joins TRBV25-1 to TRBJ2-1; D perhaps matches TRBD2 (6 bases). The DNA of the CDR3 is TGTGCCAGCACAGCGGGTGATGAGCAGTTCTTC. It codes for CASTAGDEQFF.